The present TCR beta chain was sequenced within a study of read filtering for tumor transcriptome and immune sequencing (dated by TCRdb to 2018 to 2021). Background on the whole study: Of the patients in the cohort, approximately 17 were male and 14 were female, and their mean age was about 72 years, with a range of 47 to 80. By revised international staging, eight or nine patients were R-ISS I, about 17 were R-ISS II and over 5 were R-ISS III. Whole-transcriptome libraries were prepared with the TruSeq RNA Access Library Prep Kit after DNase treatment. TCR-region mapped reads per sample ranged from about 3.5 to 11 million with IR-seq versus only roughly 80 to 1273 with RNA-seq. TCR repertoires obtained by targeted immune repertoire sequencing and by bulk whole-transcriptome sequencing performed on the same bone marrow samples were compared. As a main aim, a read-filtering strategy for immune repertoire data was addressed, with the specific question being whether clonotypes supported by a single read should be removed. Results the study describes overall, beyond this receptor: Single-read clonotypes made up 80% to 85% of clonotypes but only approximately 4% of total reads in IR-seq, compared with more than 65% of clonotypes and under 45% of reads in RNA-seq. The correlation between IR-seq and RNA-seq shared clonotype proportions rose when single-read clonotypes were removed. The sorted CD138-negative fraction was a mixed bone marrow immune population, not purified T cells. Clonotypes were captured by IR-seq at much higher depth and more reliably than by RNA-seq, and smaller IR-seq throughput was sufficient for identification of most shared clonotypes.

Bone marrow was sampled from every patient at the time of active disease. Isolation of bone marrow mononuclear cells was performed by Ficoll-Hypaque density gradient centrifugation. To remove myeloma plasma cells, the cells were labeled with CD138 magnetic microbeads on a MACS separator, and CD138-negative cells were then collected by negative selection. Flow cytometry on an Attune NxT with CD138 antibodies was used to check the purity of the isolated cells. TRIzol reagent was used to extract total RNA, which was then quantified with a NanoDrop spectrophotometer. Paired RNA-seq and IR-seq were performed on each patient's CD138-negative bone marrow sample. Starting from 400 ng RNA, TCR libraries were constructed with the Immunoverse kit using molecular barcoded adaptors that cover the alpha/delta and beta/gamma chains. The same RNA used for transcriptome sequencing was used for TCR library preparation. An Illumina HiSeq 4000 with 2 x 150 cycles was used to sequence the TCR libraries. In the authors' own workflow: TCR reads were aligned to human V, D, J and C references and assembled into CDR3 clonotypes with MiXCR, including quality filtering and error correction. The tcR package in R was used to analyze clonotype counts and gene usage diversity. Raw mapping reads were checked after the RNA-seq reads had been mapped by STAR aligner version 2.5.3a onto the human GRCh37 genome. To test how sequencing depth affected the clonotypes detected, IR-seq fastq files were randomly downsampled with Seqtk 1.3. TCRdb cleaned the public reads at Q25 with fastp, built clones with MiXCR and kept in-frame beta chains. Rows are combined by CDR3 protein, so each entry shows the most common genes and DNA. TCRdb assigned the V and J calls; the authors' analysis was not used. The sample includes 45,000 to 55,000 distinct CDR3 sequences, with around a fifth observed a single time. 15% of the sample is taken by the ten largest.

In regard to this clonotype: The antigen it recognizes is unknown. A much larger clone lies a single base off, so this may be a read error.

This sequence was found in a donor at least 40 years old with multiple myeloma. Sequenced material: a population of CD138-negative cells sorted from bone marrow. The cell subset or site label, read with the paper, signifies: bone marrow mononuclear cells depleted of CD138+ plasma/myeloma cells by negative magnetic selection.

The nucleotide sequence reads as follows: TGTGCCAGCAGTCAAGGAGCAGTCGGGAGTGAAAAACTGCTTTTT. It translates as CASSQGAVGSEKLLF. This sequence uses TRBV12-3 or TRBV12-4 and TRBJ1-4; the D gene is not confidently resolved. There are 15 amino acids in the CDR3, from cysteine to phenylalanine inclusive. The retained sequence is limited to the CDR3, 45 bases, with the frame set at the first base.